This T cell receptor (beta chain) was recovered during a study of tissue T cells after allogeneic stem cell transplantation. Across the whole study: Graft-versus-host disease patients received grafts, four unmodified and three CD34-selected to deplete T cells. Study-wide results and limits: Blood and spleen captured only part of the tissue TCR repertoire. Alloreactivity or antigen specificity of tissue TCRs was not determined; some clones might be host cells. Anatomically similar tissues had similar TCR repertoires within each patient.

With respect to this clone: Its antigen is not identified.

Deletions cut 5 bases from V and 2 bases from J, with 21 bases between. Germline CDR1 MNHEY, CDR2 SVGEGT. The CDR3 loop spans 18 amino acids. Measured with immunoSEQ multiplex PCR; TCRdb has only the in-frame clones, and not every one. The table records approximately 30,000 clones, 85% of them present only once. The chain combines TRBV6-2 or TRBV6-3 with TRBJ1-4; the D is unclear. The TCR comes from a woman aged 18-55 years who later had graft-versus-host disease after an allogeneic stem cell transplant. The material was blood, obtained before transplantation. Written as DNA, the CDR3 is TGTGCCAGCAGTCCCGGACCTTACGGTATCGCGACTAATGAAAAACTGTTTTTT. Protein product: CASSPGPYGIATNEKLFF.